The subject of this entry is one TCR beta chain. What it binds is unknown. A second PCR, run for about 6 to 11 cycles, used a sample-barcoded 5' primer plus a J-beta primer mix. Template switching added a 12-random-nucleotide identifier to every cDNA molecule. TCRdb redid the calling of the 5' RACE reads with MiXCR, one entry per CDR3 protein. The repertoire consists of 650,000 to 800,000 distinct CDR3 sequences, with under 45% occurring once and the leading ten covering about a fifth. The data are from a study of blood T cells in healthy people across ages. The CDR3 is 12 residues long. Germline V gene sequence: CDR1 MNHNY, CDR2 SVGAGI (reference sequence). V was pared by 2 bases and J by 7 bases, with 6 bases between. Study-wide results and limits: Expanded clonotype changes were possibly confounded by unknown donor CMV status. Among long-lived donors, naive CD4+ cells were more numerous and diversity higher than in aged donors.

This clonotype originated in a man in his 60s in good health. The material sequenced was blood. The chain links TRBV6-6 to TRBJ1-5; D not certain. The DNA of the CDR3 is TGTGCCAGCAGTTACGCCACGCAGCCCCAGCATTTT. Its translation is CASSYATQPQHF.